The 24 T cell receptor beta chains below come from one sample, sequenced in a study of CD4+ T cells in melanoma (dated by TCRdb to between 2021 and 2024). Receptor libraries were prepared by the immunoSEQ multiplex PCR assay. This is the immuneACCESS table as TCRdb keeps it, with only in-frame sequences that have V and J called. A part of the clones is gone; compared with another copy, unresolved V genes explain less than half, and the rest is unexplained. This sample comprises around 10,000 clones, 65% to 70% of them detected only once. About 10% of the sample is in the top ten clones. Sequencing was done on a sample of cells from a culture (not recorded whether cultured in vitro). These receptors came from a human donor with melanoma.

This clone was detected a few times. CDR3 sequence: CASGGAPNYGYTF. CDR3 DNA sequence: TGTGCCAGCGGGGGGGCCCCTAACTATGGCTACACCTTC. V gene TRBV2 combines with J gene TRBJ1-2; weak D call: TRBD1 (6 bases). Germline V gives CDR1 SNHLY, CDR2 FYNNEI. The CDR3 length is 13 residues. Trimming took 8 bases from V and 0 from J, leaving 10 bases between them.

The chain combines TRBV27 with TRBJ1-4; possibly TRBD1 for D (5 bases). This CDR3 contains 14 residues. V was pared by 5 bases and J by 8 bases, with 15 bases between. Germline assignment: CDR1 MNHEY and CDR2 SMNVEV (reference sequence). The CDR3 reads CASSRTRGGEKLFF. For the CDR3, the DNA is TGTGCCAGCAGTCGGACACGAGGAGGAGAAAAACTGTTTTTT.

The chain employs TRBV7-2 and TRBJ1-6; possible D gene TRBD1, 6 bases. The V gene's germline CDR1 is SGHTA and CDR2 FQGNSA. CDR3 length: 17 amino acids. V was trimmed by 4 bases and J by 2 bases, leaving 15 bases between them. Here the CDR3 DNA reads TGTGCCAGCAGCTCAAGGGGACAACTAACCTATAATTCACCCCTCCACTTT. This gives the protein CASSSRGQLTYNSPLHF. The full variable domain, completed using reference TRBV7-2 and TRBJ1-6, is GAGVSQSPSNKVTEKGKDVELRCDPISGHTALYWYRQSLGQGLEFLIYFQGNSAPDKSGLPSDRFSAERTGGSVSTLTIQRTQQEDSAVYLCASSSRGQLTYNSPLHFGNGTRLTVT.

The V call is TRBV11-3, the J call TRBJ2-1, with a possible D match to TRBD1 (6 bases). Germline V gene lookup returns CDR1 SGHNT and CDR2 YENEEA. Trimming cost V 3 bases and J 6 bases, with 6 bases left between them. CDR3 length: 12 residues. This chain's CDR3 is CASSLTGNEQFF. DNA for the CDR3: TGTGCCAGCAGCTTGACAGGCAATGAGCAGTTCTTC. Together with reference TRBV11-3 and TRBJ2-1, the CDR3 gives the full variable domain: EAGVVQSPRYKIIEKKQPVAFWCNPISGHNTLYWYLQNLGQGPELLIRYENEEAVDDSQLPKDRFSAERLKGVDSTLKIQPAELGDSAVYLCASSLTGNEQFFGPGTRLTVL.

This rearrangement joins TRBV29-1 to TRBJ2-1; 8 bases are a match to TRBD2. The CDR3 totals 13 residues. Trimming at V came to 6 bases and at J to 7 bases, leaving 8 bases not matched to a gene. Germline CDR1 and CDR2: SQVTM and ANQGSEA. The CDR3 protein is CSVRGGPGNEQFF. The DNA for the CDR3 is TGCAGCGTCCGGGGGGGACCAGGGAATGAGCAGTTCTTC.

The V gene is TRBV20-1, the J gene TRBJ1-2; D remains ambiguous. Germline V lookup: CDR1 DFQATT, CDR2 SNEGSKA (reference sequence). This CDR3 has 11 amino acids. Trimming shortened V by 3 bases and J by 4 bases, and 6 bases separated the two germline ends. The CDR3 region is CSASIPYGYTF. CDR3 in DNA: TGCAGTGCTAGCATACCCTATGGCTACACCTTC.

The rearrangement links TRBV29-1 to TRBJ2-5; D call uncertain. Trimming cost V 1 base and J 5 bases, with 8 bases left between them. The CDR3 runs 12 residues. Germline V gives CDR1 SQVTM, CDR2 ANQGSEA. The CDR3 nucleotides are TGCAGCGTTGAAGCACAGACGGAGACCCAGTACTTC. This codes for CSVEAQTETQYF.

This clone was detected a few times. The chain employs TRBV6-6 and TRBJ1-5; TRBD1 aligns across 7 bases. The V and J ends lost 6 bases and 0 bases, in that order; junction bases with no gene match: 8. The CDR3 is 16 amino acids. Germline V CDR1 and CDR2: MNHNY, SVGAGI (reference sequence). CDR3 nucleotides: TGTGCCAGCAGCAGGGGGGCCCAAATTAGCAATCAGCCCCAGCATTTT. It is translated as CASSRGAQISNQPQHF.

This chain connects TRBV2 to TRBJ1-5; 11 nucleotides match TRBD1. The V gene end was trimmed by 5 bases and the J gene end by 6 bases; junction bases not matched to a gene: 6. This CDR3 has 15 residues. Per germline, CDR1 SNHLY and CDR2 FYNNEI. The CDR3 loop reads CASSTGTGGFQPQHF. CDR3 nucleotides: TGTGCCAGCAGTACCGGGACAGGGGGTTTTCAGCCCCAGCATTTT.

V and J are TRBV5-1 and TRBJ2-1, with D possibly matching TRBD2 (6 bases). Looked up from germline, CDR1 is SGHRS and CDR2 is YFSETQ. This CDR3 is built from 14 residues. The ends were cut back, 3 bases at V and 4 bases at J, with 11 bases in the middle. The CDR3 reads CASSSAAGYNEQFF. DNA of the CDR3: TGCGCCAGCAGCTCGGCGGCGGGATACAATGAGCAGTTCTTC.

The chain employs TRBV6-1 and TRBJ1-4; D perhaps matches TRBD1 (5 bases). V lost 6 bases, J lost 5 bases, and 16 bases lay in between. Germline CDR1 MNHNS, CDR2 SASEGT. This CDR3 region has 15 residues. Here the CDR3 reads CASRALQRGNEKLFF. In nucleotides, the CDR3 is TGTGCCAGCAGGGCTCTACAGCGGGGGAATGAAAAACTGTTTTTT.

The genes are TRBV5-1 and TRBJ1-4; the D is unclear. The V end was cut by 0 bases, the J end by 5 bases, with 8 bases between. The germline CDR1 and CDR2 sequences are SGHRS and YFSETQ. This CDR3 region has 14 residues. The CDR3 here is CASSLAGQNEKLFF. DNA of the CDR3: TGCGCCAGCAGCTTGGCGGGCCAGAATGAAAAACTGTTTTTT. Variable domain in full (rest from reference TRBV5-1 and TRBJ1-4): KAGVTQTPRYLIKTRGQQVTLSCSPISGHRSVSWYQQTPGQGLQFLFEYFSETQRNKGNFPGRFSGRQFSNSRSEMNVSTLELGDSALYLCASSLAGQNEKLFFGSGTQLSVL.

The sample holds a few counts of this clone. The chain employs TRBV5-1 and TRBJ2-2; D gene uncertain. Deletions cut 1 base from V and 6 bases from J, with 13 bases between. Germline V gives CDR1 SGHRS, CDR2 YFSETQ. This CDR3 has 15 amino acids. The CDR3 nucleotides read TGCGCCAGCAGCTTGTTCGGAGATGCATCCGGGGAGCTGTTTTTT. Protein product: CASSLFGDASGELFF.

This chain joins TRBV30 and TRBJ2-1; TRBD2 matches 13 bases. Germline-derived CDR1 and CDR2 are GTSNPN and SVGIG (reference sequence). The CDR3 spans 17 residues. Unmatched junction bases numbered 9, after V lost 2 bases and J lost 5 bases. CDR3 amino acids: CAWSRLRTSGGHNEQFF. The CDR3 DNA reads as TGTGCCTGGAGTCGCCTCAGGACTAGCGGGGGTCACAATGAGCAGTTCTTC.

A note on this clone: Sequence at one end of the junction differs from germline and may be a read error. The chain has TRBV27 and TRBJ1-5; D may be TRBD1 (5 bases). Germline V gene data show CDR1 as MNHEY and CDR2 as SMNVEV (reference sequence). The CDR3 loop spans 15 amino acids. This CDR3 is CASNRGGQGNLPQHF. CDR3 bases: TGTGCCAGCAACCGGGGCGGGCAAGGGAATCTGCCCCAGCATTTT.

The chain has TRBV6-6 and TRBJ1-3, with TRBD1 identical over 10 bases. The ends lost 6 bases at V and 0 bases at J; junction bases unmatched: 2. The CDR3 totals 15 residues. Germline assignment: CDR1 MNHNY and CDR2 SVGAGI (reference sequence). The CDR3 is CASRGDRGSGNTIYF. In DNA form, the CDR3 reads TGTGCCAGCAGGGGGGACAGGGGCTCTGGAAACACCATATATTTT.

J is TRBJ1-5 and V is TRBV2, with 7 bases identical to TRBD1. V was clipped by 6 bases and J by 7 bases; unmatched bases: 6. This CDR3 region has 13 residues. Germline lookup yields CDR1 SNHLY and CDR2 FYNNEI. CDR3: CASRETGMQPQHF. In DNA form, the CDR3 reads TGTGCCAGCAGAGAGACAGGGATGCAGCCCCAGCATTTT.

This chain uses TRBV19 with TRBJ2-7, with 7 bases fitting TRBD1. The CDR3 spans 16 residues. Trimming removed 3 bases from V and 4 bases from J; junction bases left unmatched: 12. Germline V gives CDR1 LNHDA, CDR2 SQIVND (reference sequence). The CDR3 DNA reads as TGTGCCAGTAGTATGAGACAGGGTTTCTACGGGTACGAGCAGTACTTC. This encodes CASSMRQGFYGYEQYF.

V is TRBV6-5 and J is TRBJ1-1, with D possibly matching TRBD1 (5 bases). Per germline, CDR1 MNHEY and CDR2 SVGAGI. Trimming shortened V by 6 bases and J by 8 bases, and 16 bases separated the two germline ends. The CDR3 runs to 13 residues. The CDR3 is CASSPPSGREAFF. CDR3 nucleotide sequence: TGTGCCAGCAGCCCTCCCTCAGGGAGAGAAGCTTTCTTT.

This clone has just one count. This chain joins TRBV5-5 and TRBJ1-2; D may be TRBD1 (5 bases). The CDR3 has 13 residues. Trimming removed 6 bases at V and 5 bases at J, with 14 bases between. The V gene's germline CDR1 is SGHKS and CDR2 YYEKEE (reference sequence). The CDR3 region is CASNLGGRYGYTF. In nucleotides, the CDR3 is TGTGCCAGCAACCTGGGGGGTCGGTATGGCTACACCTTC.

The table lists this clone with a count of one. This chain joins TRBV7-3 and TRBJ2-5; D uncertain. Germline CDR1 is SGHTA and CDR2 is FQGTGA. This CDR3 has 13 residues. With 1 base removed from V and 3 bases from J, the gap between germline ends came to 6 bases. The CDR3, as DNA: TGTGCCAGCAGCTTAAGTACAGAAGAGACCCAGTACTTC. This sequence encodes CASSLSTEETQYF.

The chain recombines TRBV2 with TRBJ2-2; TRBD2 matches 8 bases. Looked up from germline, CDR1 is SNHLY and CDR2 is FYNNEI. The CDR3 is made up of 16 amino acids. V lost 7 bases, J lost 0 bases, and 7 bases stayed unmatched. The CDR3 DNA follows: TGTGCCAGCACCATCAGCGGGGGAGCGAACACCGGGGAGCTGTTTTTT. Translation: CASTISGGANTGELFF.

Of note for this clone: Other nucleotide sequences in the sample specify the same CDR3. The chain recombines TRBV7-9 with TRBJ2-7; tentatively, D is TRBD1 (6 bases). CDR3 size: 15 residues. V was clipped by 0 bases and J by 0 bases, with 9 bases between them. Germline CDR1 is SEHNR and CDR2 is FQNEAQ (reference sequence). CDR3 sequence (DNA): TGTGCCAGCAGCTTAGCCAGGGACAACTCCTACGAGCAGTACTTC. Amino acid sequence: CASSLARDNSYEQYF.

The chain is built from TRBV4-1 and TRBJ1-1; D is possibly TRBD1 (5 bases). V was trimmed by 3 bases and J by 3 bases, leaving 35 bases between them. The CDR3 is 22 amino acids. Germline V gene sequence: CDR1 MGHRA, CDR2 YSYEKL. The CDR3 here is CASSHPGARRGDPNLEDTEAFF. As DNA, the CDR3 is TGCGCCAGCAGCCACCCCGGGGCGCGACGTGGGGACCCGAATTTGGAGGACACTGAAGCTTTCTTT.